The 10 T cell receptor beta chains below all came from one sample that was sequenced in a study of blood T cell repertoires in COVID-19. This table comes from immunoSEQ multiplex PCR, and its TCRdb copy is limited to in-frame clones, with some not included. The table includes around 80,000 clones, roughly 82% detected once. Sequenced material: peripheral blood. These receptors were taken from a man at least 80 years old with acute or convalescent COVID-19.

The chain employs TRBV6-5 and TRBJ1-2; D may be TRBD1 (6 bases). Germline-derived CDR1 and CDR2 are MNHEY and SVGAGI. V was shortened by 4 bases and J by 6 bases, with 15 bases between the two germline ends. The CDR3 runs 14 residues. The CDR3 loop reads CASSSPQGSHGYTF. The CDR3 DNA follows: TGTGCCAGCAGTTCGCCACAGGGTAGTCATGGCTACACCTTC.

This clone was seen a few times. The chain uses TRBV11-3 and TRBJ2-3; the match to TRBD1 covers 8 bases. Germline values: CDR1 SGHNT, CDR2 YENEEA. Losses at the gene ends were 3 bases for V and 3 bases for J; bases not matched to a gene: 5. CDR3 size: 15 residues. CDR3 bases: TGTGCCAGCAGCTTCGGACAGGGTATAACAGATACGCAGTATTTT. Its translation is CASSFGQGITDTQYF.

The genes are TRBV2 and TRBJ1-1, with D hard to call. The CDR3 is 14 residues long. Per germline, CDR1 SNHLY and CDR2 FYNNEI. Trimming pared 6 bases from V and 3 bases from J, leaving 14 bases between. CDR3 loop: CASSPEGGDTEAFF. CDR3 nucleotides: TGTGCCAGCAGCCCCGAGGGTGGAGACACTGAAGCTTTCTTT.

The gene calls are TRBV5-4 and TRBJ1-1; 11 bases agree with TRBD1. CDR3 size: 15 residues. V lost 4 bases to trimming and J lost 3 bases; unmatched junction nucleotides: 5. The germline CDR1 and CDR2 sequences are SGHNT and YYREEE (reference sequence). The CDR3 loop reads CASSSRTGGYTEAFF. The CDR3, as DNA: TGTGCCAGCAGCAGTCGGACAGGGGGCTACACTGAAGCTTTCTTT. Full variable domain (rest looked up from reference TRBV5-4 and TRBJ1-1): ETGVTQSPTHLIKTRGQQVTLRCSSQSGHNTVSWYQQALGQGPQFIFQYYREEENGRGNFPPRFSGLQFPNYSSELNVNALELDDSALYLCASSSRTGGYTEAFFGQGTRLTVV.

The chain links TRBV20-1 to TRBJ1-2; no definite D call. Trimming pared 3 bases from V and 1 base from J, leaving 18 bases between. This CDR3 is 16 amino acids long. Germline V gene data show CDR1 as DFQATT and CDR2 as SNEGSKA (reference sequence). This CDR3 reads CSASSLGDTFNYGYTF. The CDR3 DNA is TGCAGTGCTAGTTCGTTGGGAGATACTTTTAACTATGGCTACACCTTC.

The chain is built from TRBV5-1 and TRBJ2-1; D is unclear. V was trimmed by 2 bases and J by 0 bases, leaving 21 bases between them. Per germline, CDR1 SGHRS and CDR2 YFSETQ. The CDR3 runs 19 residues. The CDR3 bases are TGCGCCAGCAGCTTCTTTGGCCTCTTCCTAGATATCTCCTACAATGAGCAGTTCTTC. It encodes CASSFFGLFLDISYNEQFF.

CDR3 DNA: TGTGCCAGCAGCCCGGGGAGGACTAATGAAAAACTGTTTTTT. Protein sequence: CASSPGRTNEKLFF. This chain links TRBV3-1 (or the pseudogene TRBV3-2) with TRBJ1-4; no clear D gene. Per germline, CDR1 LGHDT and CDR2 YNNKEL (reference sequence). The CDR3 consists of 14 residues. Trimming pared 4 bases from V and 2 bases from J, leaving 8 bases between.

There are a few counts of this clone. The chain joins TRBV1 to TRBJ2-7; the D call in the table, TRBD1, was not verified against the DNA. TRBV1 is tagged as a pseudogene. CDR3 length equals 16 residues. DNA for the CDR3: TGCACCAGCAGCCAAGGGACAGGGGAAGGGCATGGATGGCAGTACTTC. Its translation: CTSSQGTGEGHGWQYF.

The J gene is TRBJ1-3, the V gene TRBV18; D not certain. Deletions cut 1 base from V and 1 base from J, with 14 bases between. The CDR3 consists of 17 residues. Looked up from germline, CDR1 is KGHSH and CDR2 is LQKENI. The CDR3 DNA reads as TGTGCCAGCTCACCACGGATGGCACAGTCGTCTGGAAACACCATATATTTT. Residues: CASSPRMAQSSGNTIYF.

V gene TRBV29-1 combines with J gene TRBJ2-7; D is unclear. Trimming took off 6 bases at V and 3 bases at J, with 15 bases between the two ends. This CDR3 comprises 13 residues. Germline V CDR1 and CDR2: SQVTM, ANQGSEA. DNA for the CDR3: TGCAGCGTCCATTTTGGCCCCCGCTACGAGCAGTACTTC. Protein sequence: CSVHFGPRYEQYF.